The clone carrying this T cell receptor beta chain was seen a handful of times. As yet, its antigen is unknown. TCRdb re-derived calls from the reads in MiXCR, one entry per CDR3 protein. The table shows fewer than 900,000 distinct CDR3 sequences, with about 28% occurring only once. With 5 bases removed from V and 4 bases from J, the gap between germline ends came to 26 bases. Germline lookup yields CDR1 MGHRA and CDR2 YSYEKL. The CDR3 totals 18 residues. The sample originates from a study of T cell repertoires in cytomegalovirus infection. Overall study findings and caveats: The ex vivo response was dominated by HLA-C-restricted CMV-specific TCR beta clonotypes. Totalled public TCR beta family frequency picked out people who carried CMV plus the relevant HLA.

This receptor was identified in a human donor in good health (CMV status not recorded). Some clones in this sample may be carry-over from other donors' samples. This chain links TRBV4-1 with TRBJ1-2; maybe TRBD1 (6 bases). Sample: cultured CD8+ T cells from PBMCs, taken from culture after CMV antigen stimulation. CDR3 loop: CASSSRSGRGAQLYGYTF. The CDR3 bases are TGCGCCAGCAGCAGCCGAAGTGGCAGGGGAGCCCAACTCTATGGCTACACCTTC.